This TCR beta chain was sequenced during a study of CD8+ T cells in alopecia areata. General observations from the study: Relative to normal scalp, lesional scalp, especially alopecia totalis/universalis, showed higher clonality. Although TCR sharing was seen in mice, sharing across patients was less clear, possibly for HLA-related reasons.

As concerns this clone: Its specificity is unknown.

The V gene's germline CDR1 is MGHRA and CDR2 YSYEKL. The J segment lost 0 bases and the V segment lost 1 base, leaving 3 bases of the junction unmatched. This CDR3 has 16 residues. The sequencing template was cDNA reverse transcribed from extracted RNA. Assay: immunoSEQ multiplex PCR; the TCRdb copy retains only in-frame clones and omits some. The table has approximately 34,000 clones, 55% seen once; the top ten hold under 50%. Using a FACSAria, the CD4+ and CD8+ T cells were sorted from the PBMCs. The sequencing input was NKG2D-high CD8+ T cells sorted from blood. This rearrangement joins TRBV4-1 to TRBJ2-1, with TRBD1 matching 7 bases. The TCR comes from a human donor with alopecia areata. The CDR3 nucleotides read TGCGCCAGCAGCCAAGGACAGGGCCGCTCCTACAATGAGCAGTTCTTC. It codes for CASSQGQGRSYNEQFF.